The clone carrying this T cell receptor (beta chain) was detected many times. The sample originates from a study of CD8 T cells in ankylosing spondylitis. TCRdb processed the 5' RACE reads anew with MiXCR; each CDR3 protein has one entry. The table shows about 280,000 distinct CDR3 sequences, with about 19% occurring only once. Germline lookup yields CDR1 SGDLS and CDR2 YYNGEE. The CDR3 is 16 amino acids. V trimming: 0 bases; J trimming: 4 bases; junction bases outside the gene matches: 8. The chain carries TRBV9 and TRBJ2-3; TRBD2 matches at 7 bases. The sequence was collected from a male donor with ankylosing spondylitis or in good health (not recorded which). Sequenced sample: blood, either unsorted or a sorted T cell fraction (not recorded which). DNA of the CDR3: TGTGCCAGCAGCGTAGGCCTAGCGGAAGGGTCAGATACGCAGTATTTT. It specifies CASSVGLAEGSDTQYF.